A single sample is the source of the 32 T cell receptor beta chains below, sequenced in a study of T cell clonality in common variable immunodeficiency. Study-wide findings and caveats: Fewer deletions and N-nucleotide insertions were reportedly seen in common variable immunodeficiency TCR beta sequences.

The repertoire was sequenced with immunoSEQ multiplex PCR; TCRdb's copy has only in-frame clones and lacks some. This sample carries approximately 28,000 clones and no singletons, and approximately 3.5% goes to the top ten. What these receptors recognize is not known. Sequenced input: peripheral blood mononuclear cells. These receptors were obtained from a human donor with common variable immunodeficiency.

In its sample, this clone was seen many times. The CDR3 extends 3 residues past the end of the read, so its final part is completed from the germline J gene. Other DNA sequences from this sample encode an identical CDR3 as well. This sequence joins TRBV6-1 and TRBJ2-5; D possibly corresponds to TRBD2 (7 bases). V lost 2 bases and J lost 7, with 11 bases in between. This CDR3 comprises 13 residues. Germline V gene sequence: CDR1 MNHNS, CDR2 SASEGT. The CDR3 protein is CASSERGAGTQYF. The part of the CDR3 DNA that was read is TGTGCCAGCAGTGAACGGGGGGCTGGGACC.

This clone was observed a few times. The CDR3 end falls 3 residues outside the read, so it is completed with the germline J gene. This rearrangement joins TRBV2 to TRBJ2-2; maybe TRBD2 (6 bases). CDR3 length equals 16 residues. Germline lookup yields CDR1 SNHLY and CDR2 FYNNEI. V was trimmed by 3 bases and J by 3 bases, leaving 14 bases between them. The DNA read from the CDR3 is TGTGCCAGCAGTGATACGACTAGTAAGGACACCGGGGAG. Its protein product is CASSDTTSKDTGE. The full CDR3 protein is CASSDTTSKDTGELFF. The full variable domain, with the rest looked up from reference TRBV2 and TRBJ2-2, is EPEVTQTPSHQVTQMGQEVILRCVPISNHLYFYWYRQILGQKVEFLVSFYNNEISEKSEIFDDQFSVERPDGSNFTLKIRSTKLEDSAMYFCASSDTTSKDTGELFFGEGSRLTVL.

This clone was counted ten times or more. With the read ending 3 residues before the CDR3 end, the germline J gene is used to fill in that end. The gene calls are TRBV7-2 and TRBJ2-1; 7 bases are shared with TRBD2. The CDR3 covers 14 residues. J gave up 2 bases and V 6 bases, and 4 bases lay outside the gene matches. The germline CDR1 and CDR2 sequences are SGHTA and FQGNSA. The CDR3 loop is CASSQSGAYNEQFF. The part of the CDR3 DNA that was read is TGTGCCAGCAGTCAAAGCGGGGCCTACAATGAG.

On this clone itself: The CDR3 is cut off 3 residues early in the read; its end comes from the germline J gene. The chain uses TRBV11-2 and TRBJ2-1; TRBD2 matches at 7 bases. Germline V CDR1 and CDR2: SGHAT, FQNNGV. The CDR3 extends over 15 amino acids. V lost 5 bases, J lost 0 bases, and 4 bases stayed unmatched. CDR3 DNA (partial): TGTGCCAGCAGCCTCGGACTAGGCTCCTACAATGAG. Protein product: CASSLGLGSYNE. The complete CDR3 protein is CASSLGLGSYNEQFF.

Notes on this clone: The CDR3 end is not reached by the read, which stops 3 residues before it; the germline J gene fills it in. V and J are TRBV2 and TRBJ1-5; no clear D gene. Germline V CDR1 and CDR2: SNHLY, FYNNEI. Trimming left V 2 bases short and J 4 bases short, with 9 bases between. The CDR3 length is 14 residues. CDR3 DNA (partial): TGTGCCAGCAGTGAACAACCCGGGAATCAGCCC. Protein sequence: CASSEQPGNQP. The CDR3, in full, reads CASSEQPGNQPQHF. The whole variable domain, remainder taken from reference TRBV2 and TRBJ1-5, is EPEVTQTPSHQVTQMGQEVILRCVPISNHLYFYWYRQILGQKVEFLVSFYNNEISEKSEIFDDQFSVERPDGSNFTLKIRSTKLEDSAMYFCASSEQPGNQPQHFGDGTRLSIL.

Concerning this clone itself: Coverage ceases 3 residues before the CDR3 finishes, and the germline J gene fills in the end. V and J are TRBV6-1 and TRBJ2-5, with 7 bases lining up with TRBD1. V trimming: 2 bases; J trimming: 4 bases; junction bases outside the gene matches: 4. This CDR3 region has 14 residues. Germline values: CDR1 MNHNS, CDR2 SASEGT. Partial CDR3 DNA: TGTGCCAGCAGTGAAAACAGGGGTTTAGAGACC. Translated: CASSENRGLET. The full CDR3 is CASSENRGLETQYF.

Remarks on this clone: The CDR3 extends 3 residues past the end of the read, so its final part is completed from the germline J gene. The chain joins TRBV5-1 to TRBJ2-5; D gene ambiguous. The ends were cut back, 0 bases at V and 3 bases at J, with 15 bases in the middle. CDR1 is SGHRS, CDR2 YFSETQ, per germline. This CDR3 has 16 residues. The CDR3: CASSLAGLAAEETQYF. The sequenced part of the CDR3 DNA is TGCGCCAGCAGCTTGGCCGGATTGGCGGCAGAAGAGACC.

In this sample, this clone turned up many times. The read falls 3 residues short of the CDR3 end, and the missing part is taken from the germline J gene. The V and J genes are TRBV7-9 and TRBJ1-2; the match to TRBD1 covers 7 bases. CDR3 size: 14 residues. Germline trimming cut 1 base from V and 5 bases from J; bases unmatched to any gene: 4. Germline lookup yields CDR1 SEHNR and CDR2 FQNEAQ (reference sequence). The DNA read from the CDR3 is TGTGCCAGCAGCTTAGGACAGGGACCTTATGGC. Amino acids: CASSLGQGPYG. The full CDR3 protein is CASSLGQGPYGYTF.

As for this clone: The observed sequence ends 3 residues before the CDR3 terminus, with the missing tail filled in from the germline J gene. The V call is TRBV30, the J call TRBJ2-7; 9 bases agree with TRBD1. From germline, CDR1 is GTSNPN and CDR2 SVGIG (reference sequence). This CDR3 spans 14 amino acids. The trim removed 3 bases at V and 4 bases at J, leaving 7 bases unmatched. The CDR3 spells CAWSRLQGAYEQYF. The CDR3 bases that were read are TGTGCCTGGAGCCGATTACAGGGGGCGTACGAG.

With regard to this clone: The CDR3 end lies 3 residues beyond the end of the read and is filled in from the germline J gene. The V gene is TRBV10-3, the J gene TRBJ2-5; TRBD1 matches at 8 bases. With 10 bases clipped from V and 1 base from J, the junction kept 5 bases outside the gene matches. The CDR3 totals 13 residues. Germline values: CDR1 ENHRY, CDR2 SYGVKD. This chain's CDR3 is CASLGQGQETQYF. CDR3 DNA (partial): TGTGCCAGCCTAGGACAGGGCCAAGAGACC.

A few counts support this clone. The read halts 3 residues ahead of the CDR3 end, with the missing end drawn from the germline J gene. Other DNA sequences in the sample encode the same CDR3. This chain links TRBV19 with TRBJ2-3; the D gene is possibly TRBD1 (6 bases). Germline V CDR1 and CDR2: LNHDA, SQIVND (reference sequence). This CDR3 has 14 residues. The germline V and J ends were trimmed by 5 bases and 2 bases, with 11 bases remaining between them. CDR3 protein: CASSRRGNTDTQYF. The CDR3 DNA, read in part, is TGTGCCAGTAGTCGCAGGGGAAACACAGATACG.

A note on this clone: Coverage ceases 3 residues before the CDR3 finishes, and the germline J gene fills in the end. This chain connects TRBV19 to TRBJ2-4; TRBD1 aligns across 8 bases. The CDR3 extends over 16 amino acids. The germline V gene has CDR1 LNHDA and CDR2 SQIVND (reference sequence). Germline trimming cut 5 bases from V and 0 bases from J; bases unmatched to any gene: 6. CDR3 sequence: CASSLRTGLAKNIQYF. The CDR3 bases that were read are TGTGCCAGTAGTCTAAGGACAGGGTTAGCCAAAAACATT.

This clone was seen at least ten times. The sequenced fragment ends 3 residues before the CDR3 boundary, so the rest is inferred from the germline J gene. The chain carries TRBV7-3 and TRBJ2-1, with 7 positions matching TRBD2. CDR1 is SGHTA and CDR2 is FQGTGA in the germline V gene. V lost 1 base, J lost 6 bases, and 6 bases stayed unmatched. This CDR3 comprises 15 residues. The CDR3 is CASSLMGGSANEQFF. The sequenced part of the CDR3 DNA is TGTGCCAGCAGCTTAATGGGCGGGAGCGCCAATGAG.

The part of the CDR3 DNA that was read is TGTGCCAGCAGTGGGGGGATGACTAGCGGTTACAATGAG. It codes for CASSGGMTSGYNE. The whole CDR3 protein reads CASSGGMTSGYNEQFF. The chain uses TRBV6-1 and TRBJ2-1, with TRBD2 matching over 9 bases. The read terminates 3 residues before the CDR3 end, so the remaining end is supplied by the germline J gene. This CDR3 is 16 amino acids long. V lost 4 bases to trimming and J lost 4 bases; unmatched junction nucleotides: 8. Germline loops: CDR1 MNHNS, CDR2 SASEGT.

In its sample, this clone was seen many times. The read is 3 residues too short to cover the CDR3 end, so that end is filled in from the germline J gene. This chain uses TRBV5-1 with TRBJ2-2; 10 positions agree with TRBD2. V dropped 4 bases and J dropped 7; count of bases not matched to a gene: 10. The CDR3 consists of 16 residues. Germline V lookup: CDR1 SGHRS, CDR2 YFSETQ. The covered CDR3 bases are TGCGCCAGCAGCCCCGTGCTAGCGGGAGATGTCGGGGAG. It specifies CASSPVLAGDVGE. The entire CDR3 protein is CASSPVLAGDVGELFF.

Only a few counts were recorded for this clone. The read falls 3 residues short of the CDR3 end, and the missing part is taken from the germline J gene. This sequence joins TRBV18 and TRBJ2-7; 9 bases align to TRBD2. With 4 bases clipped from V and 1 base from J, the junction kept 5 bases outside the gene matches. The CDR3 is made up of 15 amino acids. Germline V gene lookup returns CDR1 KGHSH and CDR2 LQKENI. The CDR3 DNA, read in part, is TGTGCCAGCTCACGGGGGCTAGCGGGGTCCTACGAG. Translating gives CASSRGLAGSYE. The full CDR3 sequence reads CASSRGLAGSYEQYF.

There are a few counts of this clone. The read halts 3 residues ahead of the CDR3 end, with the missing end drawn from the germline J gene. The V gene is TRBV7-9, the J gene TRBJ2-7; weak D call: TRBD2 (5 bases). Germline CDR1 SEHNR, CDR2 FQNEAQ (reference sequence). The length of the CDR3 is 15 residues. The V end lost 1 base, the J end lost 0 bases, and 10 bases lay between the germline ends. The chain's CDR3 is CASSLVPSSSYEQYF. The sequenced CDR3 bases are TGTGCCAGCAGCTTAGTACCTAGCAGCTCCTACGAG.

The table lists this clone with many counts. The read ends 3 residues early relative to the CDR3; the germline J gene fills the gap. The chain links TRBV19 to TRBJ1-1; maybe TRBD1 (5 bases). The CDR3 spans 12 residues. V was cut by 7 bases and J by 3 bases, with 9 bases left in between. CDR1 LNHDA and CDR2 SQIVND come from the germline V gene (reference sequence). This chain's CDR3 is CASKGQYTEAFF. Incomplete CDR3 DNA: TGTGCCAGTAAGGGGCAGTACACTGAA.

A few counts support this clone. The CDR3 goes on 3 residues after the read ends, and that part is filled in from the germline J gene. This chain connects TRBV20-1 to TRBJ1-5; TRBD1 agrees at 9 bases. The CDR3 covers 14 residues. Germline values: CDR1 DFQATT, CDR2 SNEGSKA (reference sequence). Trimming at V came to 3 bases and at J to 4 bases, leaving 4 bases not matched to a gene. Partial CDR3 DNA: TGCAGTGCTAGGATCGGACAGGGGAATCAGCCC. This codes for CSARIGQGNQP. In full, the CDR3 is CSARIGQGNQPQHF.

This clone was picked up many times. This CDR3 is CASSLGQGASEAFF. The sequenced part of the CDR3 DNA is TGTGCCAGCAGCTTGGGGCAGGGGGCCTCTGAA. This chain links TRBV7-9 with TRBJ1-1; 8 bases match TRBD1. The read falls 3 residues short of the CDR3 end, and the missing part is taken from the germline J gene. V gave up 3 bases and J gave up 6 bases; unmatched junction bases: 6. The CDR3 extends over 14 amino acids. CDR1 is SEHNR, CDR2 FQNEAQ, per germline (reference sequence).

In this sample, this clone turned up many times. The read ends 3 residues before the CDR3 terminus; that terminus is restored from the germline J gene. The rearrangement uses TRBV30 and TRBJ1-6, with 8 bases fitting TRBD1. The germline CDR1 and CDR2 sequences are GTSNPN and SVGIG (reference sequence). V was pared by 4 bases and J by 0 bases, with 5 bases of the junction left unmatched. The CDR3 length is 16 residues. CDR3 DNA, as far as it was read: TGTGCCTGGAAACCAGGGGGCAGCTCCTATAATTCACCC. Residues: CAWKPGGSSYNSP. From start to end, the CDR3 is CAWKPGGSSYNSPLHF.

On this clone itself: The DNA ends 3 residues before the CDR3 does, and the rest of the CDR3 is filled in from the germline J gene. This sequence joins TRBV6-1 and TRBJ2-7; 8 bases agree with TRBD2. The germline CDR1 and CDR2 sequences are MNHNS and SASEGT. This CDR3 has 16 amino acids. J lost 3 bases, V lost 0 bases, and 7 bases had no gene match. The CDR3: CASSEASGSWDYEQYF. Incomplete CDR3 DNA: TGTGCCAGCAGTGAAGCGAGCGGGAGTTGGGACTACGAG.

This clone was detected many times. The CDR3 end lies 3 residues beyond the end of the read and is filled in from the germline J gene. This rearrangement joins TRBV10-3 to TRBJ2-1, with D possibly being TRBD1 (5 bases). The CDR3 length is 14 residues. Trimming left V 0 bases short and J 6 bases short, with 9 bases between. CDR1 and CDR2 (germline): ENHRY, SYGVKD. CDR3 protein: CAISESWQGNEQFF. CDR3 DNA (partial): TGTGCCATCAGTGAGTCGTGGCAGGGCAATGAG.

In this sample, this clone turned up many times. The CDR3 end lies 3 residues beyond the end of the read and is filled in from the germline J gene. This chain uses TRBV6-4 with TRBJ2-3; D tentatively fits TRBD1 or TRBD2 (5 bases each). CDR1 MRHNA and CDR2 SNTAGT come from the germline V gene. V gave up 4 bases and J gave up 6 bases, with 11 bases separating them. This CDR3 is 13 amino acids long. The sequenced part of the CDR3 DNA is TGTGCCAGCAGTGGAGGGGTAGGGGATACG. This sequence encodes CASSGGVGDT. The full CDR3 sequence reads CASSGGVGDTQYF.

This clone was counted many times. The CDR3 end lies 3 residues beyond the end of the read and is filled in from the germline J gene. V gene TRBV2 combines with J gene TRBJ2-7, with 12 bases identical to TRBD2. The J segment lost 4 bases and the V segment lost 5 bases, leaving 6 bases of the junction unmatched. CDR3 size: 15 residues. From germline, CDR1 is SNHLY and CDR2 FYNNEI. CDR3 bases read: TGTGCCAGCAGTCCGACTAGCGGGAGAACGTACGAG. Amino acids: CASSPTSGRTYE. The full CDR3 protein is CASSPTSGRTYEQYF.

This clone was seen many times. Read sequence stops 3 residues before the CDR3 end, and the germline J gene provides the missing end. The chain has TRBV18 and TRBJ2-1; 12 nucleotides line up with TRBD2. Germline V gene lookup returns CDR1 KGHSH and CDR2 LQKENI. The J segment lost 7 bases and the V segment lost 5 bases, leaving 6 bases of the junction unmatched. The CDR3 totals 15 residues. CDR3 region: CASSTSGTSGNEQFF. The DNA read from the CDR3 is TGTGCCAGCTCAACATCCGGGACTAGCGGGAATGAG.

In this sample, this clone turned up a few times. The CDR3 bases that were read are TGTGCCAGCAGCCCGCTGGACAGCTACGAG. This gives the protein CASSPLDSYE. The whole CDR3 is CASSPLDSYEQYF. The rearrangement links TRBV7-9 to TRBJ2-7, with a tentative D call TRBD1 (6 bases). The sequenced fragment ends 3 residues before the CDR3 boundary, so the rest is inferred from the germline J gene. Germline CDR1 and CDR2: SEHNR and FQNEAQ (reference sequence). This CDR3 is 13 amino acids long. V was pared by 5 bases and J by 3 bases, with 11 bases between.

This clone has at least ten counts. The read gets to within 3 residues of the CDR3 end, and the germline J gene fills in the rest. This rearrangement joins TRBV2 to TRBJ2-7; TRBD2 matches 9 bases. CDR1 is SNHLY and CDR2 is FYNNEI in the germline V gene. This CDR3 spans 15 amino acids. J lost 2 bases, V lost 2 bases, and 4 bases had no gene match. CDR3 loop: CASSESSGIAYEQYF. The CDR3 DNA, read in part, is TGTGCCAGCAGTGAATCTAGCGGGATAGCCTACGAG. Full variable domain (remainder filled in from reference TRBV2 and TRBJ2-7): EPEVTQTPSHQVTQMGQEVILRCVPISNHLYFYWYRQILGQKVEFLVSFYNNEISEKSEIFDDQFSVERPDGSNFTLKIRSTKLEDSAMYFCASSESSGIAYEQYFGPGTRLTVT.

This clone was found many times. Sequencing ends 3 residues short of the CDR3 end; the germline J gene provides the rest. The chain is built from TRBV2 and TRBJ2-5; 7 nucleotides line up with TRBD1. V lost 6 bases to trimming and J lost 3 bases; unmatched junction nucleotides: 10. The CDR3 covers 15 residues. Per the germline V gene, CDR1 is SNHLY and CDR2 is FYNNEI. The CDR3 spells CASSRHRGREETQYF. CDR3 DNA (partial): TGTGCCAGCAGCCGCCACAGGGGCCGAGAAGAGACC.

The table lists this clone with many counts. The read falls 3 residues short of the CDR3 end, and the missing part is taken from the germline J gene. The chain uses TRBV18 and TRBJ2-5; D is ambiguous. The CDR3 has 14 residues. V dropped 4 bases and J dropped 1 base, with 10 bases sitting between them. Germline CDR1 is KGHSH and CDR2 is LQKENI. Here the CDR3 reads CASSLNSGQETQYF. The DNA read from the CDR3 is TGTGCCAGCTCACTCAACAGTGGCCAAGAGACC.

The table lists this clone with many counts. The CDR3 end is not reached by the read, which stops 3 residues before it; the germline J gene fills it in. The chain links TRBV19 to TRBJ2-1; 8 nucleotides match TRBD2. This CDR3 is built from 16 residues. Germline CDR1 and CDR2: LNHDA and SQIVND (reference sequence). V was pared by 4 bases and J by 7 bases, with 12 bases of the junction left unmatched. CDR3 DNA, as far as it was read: TGTGCCAGTAGTAGCCTAGCGGGCTCTAAAACGAATGAG. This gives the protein CASSSLAGSKTNE. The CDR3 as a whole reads CASSSLAGSKTNEQFF.

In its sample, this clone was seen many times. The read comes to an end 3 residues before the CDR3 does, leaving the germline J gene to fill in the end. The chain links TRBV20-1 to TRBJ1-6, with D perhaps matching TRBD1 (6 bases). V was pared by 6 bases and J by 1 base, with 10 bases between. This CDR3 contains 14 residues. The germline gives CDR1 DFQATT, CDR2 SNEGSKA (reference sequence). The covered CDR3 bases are TGCAGTGCCCCCGACAGGTCCTATAATTCACCC. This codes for CSAPDRSYNSP. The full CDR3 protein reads CSAPDRSYNSPLHF.